Below are 30 T cell receptor beta chains sequenced from a single sample in a study of PD-1 blockade in classical Hodgkin lymphoma. Autologous stem cell transplantation was followed by relapse in every patient, and brentuximab vedotin exposure varied. Thawed PBMCs underwent magnetic negative selection to yield purified CD4+ T cells. Generated by immunoSEQ multiplex PCR, the TCRdb table keeps only in-frame clones and is missing some. The sample contains 30,000 to 35,000 clones, 90% of which appear only once. The material sequenced was CD4+ T cells from blood, taken at baseline. The origin of the receptors is a human donor with classical Hodgkin lymphoma.

This clone was counted a single time. The chain carries TRBV29-1 and TRBJ1-2, with D maybe TRBD1 (5 bases). Germline-derived CDR1 and CDR2 are SQVTM and ANQGSEA. Between the trimmed V and J ends, which lost 7 bases and 8 bases, there was a span of 20 bases. This CDR3 region has 13 residues. CDR3 amino acids: CSGGSGQAQGYTF. The CDR3 coding sequence is TGCAGCGGGGGATCGGGGCAGGCGCAAGGCTACACCTTC.

This sequence joins TRBV12-5 and TRBJ2-6; D may be TRBD1 or TRBD2 (5 bases each). CDR1 is LGHNT, CDR2 FRNRAP, per germline. CDR3 length: 18 amino acids. V was clipped by 0 bases and J by 3 bases, with 15 bases between them. The CDR3, as DNA: TGTGCTAGTGGTTTGGTACTCGGGACCGAGGGTGGGGCCAACGTCCTGACTTTC. Protein product: CASGLVLGTEGGANVLTF.

This clone was detected only once. V usage is TRBV7-6 and J usage is TRBJ2-7; D not certain. Germline V gives CDR1 SGHVS, CDR2 FNYEAQ. V was trimmed by 3 bases and J by 0 bases, leaving 9 bases between them. The CDR3 has 14 residues. CDR3: CASSLQPDSYEQYF. CDR3 coding DNA: TGTGCCAGCAGCTTGCAGCCGGACTCCTACGAGCAGTACTTC.

This chain links TRBV5-1 with TRBJ2-2, with a weak D call TRBD1 (6 bases). This CDR3 is built from 15 residues. V lost 1 base and J 1 base, leaving 8 bases between the germline ends. Germline CDR1 is SGHRS and CDR2 is YFSETQ. DNA for the CDR3: TGCGCCAGCAGCTTGCAGACAGGGAACACCGGGGAGCTGTTTTTT. Translation: CASSLQTGNTGELFF. Combining the CDR3 with reference TRBV5-1 and TRBJ2-2 gives the whole variable domain KAGVTQTPRYLIKTRGQQVTLSCSPISGHRSVSWYQQTPGQGLQFLFEYFSETQRNKGNFPGRFSGRQFSNSRSEMNVSTLELGDSALYLCASSLQTGNTGELFFGEGSRLTVL.

The chain recombines TRBV7-3 with TRBJ2-2, with TRBD1 as a possible D gene (5 bases). The CDR3 has 15 residues. V shed 5 bases and J shed 5 bases, with 15 bases lying between them. Germline lookup yields CDR1 SGHTA and CDR2 FQGTGA. The CDR3 region has the DNA TGTGCCAGCAGCCCGATACAGGCGCGGACCGGGGAGCTGTTTTTT. As protein: CASSPIQARTGELFF.

The chain recombines TRBV7-3 with TRBJ2-1, with 11 positions matching TRBD2. The V and J ends lost 5 bases and 2 bases, in that order; junction bases with no gene match: 5. This CDR3 region has 16 residues. Looked up from germline, CDR1 is SGHTA and CDR2 is FQGTGA. The CDR3 coding sequence is TGTGCCAGCAGCGTCACTAGCGGGAGACCCTACAATGAGCAGTTCTTC. Translating gives CASSVTSGRPYNEQFF.

The chain couples TRBV7-2 to TRBJ2-7, with 7 bases matching TRBD2. Germline V gene data show CDR1 as SGHTA and CDR2 as FQGNSA. Germline trimming cut 6 bases from V and 1 base from J; bases unmatched to any gene: 6. The CDR3 consists of 14 residues. The DNA of the CDR3 is TGTGCCAGCAGTAGCGGGCCCTCTTCCTACGAGCAGTACTTC. It is translated as CASSSGPSSYEQYF.

This chain joins TRBV20-1 and TRBJ2-1, with 7 positions matching TRBD2. J gave up 12 bases and V 4 bases, and 6 bases lay outside the gene matches. The CDR3 totals 11 residues. Germline CDR1 reads DFQATT; CDR2 reads SNEGSKA (reference sequence). This chain's CDR3 is CSATSGIGQFF. The DNA for the CDR3 is TGCAGTGCTACCAGCGGGATAGGGCAGTTCTTC.

The J gene is TRBJ2-2, the V gene TRBV7-3, with D hard to call. Germline loops: CDR1 SGHTA, CDR2 FQGTGA. CDR3 length: 14 amino acids. V was pared by 1 base and J by 1 base, with 4 bases between. The CDR3 protein is CASSLNLNTGELFF. The CDR3 bases are TGTGCCAGCAGCTTAAATTTGAACACCGGGGAGCTGTTTTTT. The variable domain in full, completed from reference TRBV7-3 and TRBJ2-2, reads GAGVSQTPSNKVTEKGKYVELRCDPISGHTALYWYRQSLGQGPEFLIYFQGTGAADDSGLPNDRFFAVRPEGSVSTLKIQRTERGDSAVYLCASSLNLNTGELFFGEGSRLTVL.

The chain recombines TRBV5-1 with TRBJ2-6; TRBD1 agrees at 9 bases. CDR1 is SGHRS and CDR2 is YFSETQ in the germline V gene. CDR3 length equals 18 residues. V was clipped by 6 bases and J by 2 bases; unmatched bases: 12. The CDR3 here is CASTWRGQGSTGANVLTF. CDR3 in DNA: TGCGCCAGCACCTGGAGGGGACAGGGCTCAACTGGGGCCAACGTCCTGACTTTC.

The chain links TRBV28 to TRBJ1-1; 8 bases agree with TRBD1. This CDR3 has 17 residues. The trim removed 3 bases at V and 4 bases at J, leaving 13 bases unmatched. Germline-derived CDR1 and CDR2 are MDHEN and SYDVKM. DNA of the CDR3: TGTGCCAGCAGTTTTTTGGGCTTGTCAGGGGGCATCACTGAAGCTTTCTTT. It yields the protein CASSFLGLSGGITEAFF.

V usage is TRBV6-5 and J usage is TRBJ2-6; D is possibly TRBD1 or TRBD2 (5 bases each). Trimming removed 11 bases from V and 0 bases from J, with 14 bases in between. CDR1 and CDR2 from the germline V gene are MNHEY and SVGAGI. The CDR3 totals 15 residues. DNA for the CDR3: TGTGCCTCCGGGGCAGGATTCTCTGGGGCCAACGTCCTGACTTTC. This gives the protein CASGAGFSGANVLTF.

This chain links TRBV5-1 with TRBJ2-7; D might be TRBD2 (7 bases). CDR1 SGHRS and CDR2 YFSETQ come from the germline V gene. Trimming took off 0 bases at V and 1 base at J, with 23 bases between the two ends. The CDR3 length is 19 residues. CDR3 protein: CASSLEGGRGSPKSYEQYF. The CDR3 DNA reads as TGCGCCAGCAGCTTGGAGGGGGGGCGAGGCTCGCCGAAATCCTACGAGCAGTACTTC.

This chain connects TRBV7-3 to TRBJ1-2; possible D gene TRBD1, 6 bases. The CDR3 is made up of 19 amino acids. Per germline, CDR1 SGHTA and CDR2 FQGTGA. V was clipped by 5 bases and J by 5 bases, with 30 bases between them. The CDR3 protein is CASSPLGGQTNRLPYGYTF. The CDR3 DNA is TGTGCCAGCAGCCCACTTGGGGGCCAGACCAACAGGCTACCTTATGGCTACACCTTC. The full variable domain, in which reference TRBV7-3 and TRBJ1-2 provide the parts outside the CDR3, is GAGVSQTPSNKVTEKGKYVELRCDPISGHTALYWYRQSLGQGPEFLIYFQGTGAADDSGLPNDRFFAVRPEGSVSTLKIQRTERGDSAVYLCASSPLGGQTNRLPYGYTFGSGTRLTVV.

V usage is TRBV6-1 and J usage is TRBJ2-7; D uncertain. Deletions cut 4 bases from V and 2 bases from J, with 6 bases between. The CDR3 is made up of 12 amino acids. The germline CDR1 and CDR2 sequences are MNHNS and SASEGT. The DNA of the CDR3 is TGTGCCAGCAGTGTAGATCCCTACGAGCAGTACTTC. Translation: CASSVDPYEQYF.

The chain couples TRBV19 to TRBJ1-5; D remains ambiguous. The length of the CDR3 is 15 residues. Germline V gives CDR1 LNHDA, CDR2 SQIVND (reference sequence). V lost 3 bases to trimming and J lost 0 bases, with 9 bases between them. In nucleotides, the CDR3 is TGTGCCAGTAGTATGTACCACAATAGCAATCAGCCCCAGCATTTT. This encodes CASSMYHNSNQPQHF.

The chain employs TRBV6-5 and TRBJ2-5; D not resolved. Trimming took 0 bases from V and 1 from J, leaving 6 bases between them. Per germline, CDR1 MNHEY and CDR2 SVGAGI. The CDR3 has 14 residues. The CDR3 is CASSYSRTQETQYF. The CDR3 DNA is TGTGCCAGCAGTTACTCCCGGACCCAAGAGACCCAGTACTTC.

The V gene is TRBV6-4, the J gene TRBJ1-5; tentatively, D is TRBD1 (5 bases). The CDR3 sequence is 21 residues long. Germline assignment: CDR1 MRHNA and CDR2 SNTAGT. V shed 0 bases and J shed 0 bases, with 24 bases lying between them. The CDR3 DNA follows: TGTGCCAGCAGTGACTCGAATTTGGCGGGACGTAAAATATATAGCAATCAGCCCCAGCATTTT. It codes for CASSDSNLAGRKIYSNQPQHF.

V usage is TRBV2 and J usage is TRBJ1-3; maybe TRBD1 (6 bases). V was cut by 6 bases and J by 5 bases, with 11 bases left in between. From germline, CDR1 is SNHLY and CDR2 FYNNEI. This CDR3 comprises 13 residues. CDR3: CASRGGQRNTIYF. The CDR3 nucleotides are TGTGCCAGCAGGGGAGGACAGAGAAACACCATATATTTT.

The CDR3 loop reads CASTRGGARLIEQYF. CDR3 bases: TGTGCCAGCACTCGAGGAGGGGCCCGGCTAATAGAGCAGTACTTC. The V call is TRBV28, the J call TRBJ2-7, with D perhaps TRBD2 (6 bases). V was cut by 7 bases and J by 7 bases, with 23 bases left in between. This CDR3 spans 15 amino acids. Germline CDR1 reads MDHEN; CDR2 reads SYDVKM.

The chain links TRBV11-1 to TRBJ1-2, with a possible D match to TRBD1 (6 bases). CDR1 is SGHAT and CDR2 is FQDESV in the germline V gene (reference sequence). Trimming took off 7 bases at V and 7 bases at J, with 13 bases between the two ends. This CDR3 has 12 residues. The chain's CDR3 is CASTDNRVGYTF. In DNA, the CDR3 is TGTGCCAGCACCGACAACAGGGTTGGCTACACCTTC.

V gene TRBV29-1 combines with J gene TRBJ2-5, with TRBD2 as a possible D gene (6 bases). Germline V gene lookup returns CDR1 SQVTM and CDR2 ANQGSEA. Trimming pared 3 bases from V and 1 base from J, leaving 15 bases between. This CDR3 is built from 15 residues. CDR3 protein: CSVDEGRPAQETQYF. Here the CDR3 DNA reads TGCAGCGTTGACGAGGGGAGGCCAGCCCAAGAGACCCAGTACTTC.

V gene TRBV10-2 combines with J gene TRBJ2-7; 8 nucleotides align to TRBD1. Germline V gene data show CDR1 as WSHSY and CDR2 as SAAADI. CDR3 length: 14 residues. V lost 7 bases and J lost 6; bases outside the gene matches: 11. The CDR3 region has the DNA TGCGCCAGCAAGGGGACAGGTCTTACTATCGAGCAGTACTTC. Protein product: CASKGTGLTIEQYF.

The V call is TRBV27, the J call TRBJ2-7, with D hard to call. CDR3 size: 13 residues. Trimming pared 3 bases from V and 2 bases from J, leaving 8 bases between. The V gene's germline CDR1 is MNHEY and CDR2 SMNVEV (reference sequence). The CDR3 coding sequence is TGTGCCAGCAGTTTTTCTAATACCTACGAGCAGTACTTC. It specifies CASSFSNTYEQYF.

The genes are TRBV5-4 and TRBJ2-3, with D hard to call. Trimming left V 1 base short and J 0 bases short, with 12 bases between. CDR1 and CDR2 from the germline V gene are SGHNT and YYREEE (reference sequence). CDR3 size: 16 residues. The CDR3 reads CASSLLALGSTDTQYF. DNA of the CDR3: TGTGCCAGCAGCTTGCTGGCCCTCGGGAGCACAGATACGCAGTATTTT.

The chain couples TRBV5-1 to TRBJ2-7, with 7 bases lining up with TRBD2. The CDR3 is made up of 14 amino acids. Germline CDR1 and CDR2: SGHRS and YFSETQ. The V segment lost 2 bases and the J segment 0 bases; nucleotides outside the gene matches: 2. The CDR3 loop is CASSFGGSSYEQYF. The CDR3 DNA sequence: TGCGCCAGCAGCTTCGGGGGGAGCTCCTACGAGCAGTACTTC.

The V gene is TRBV19, the J gene TRBJ2-3; 9 bases fit TRBD2. Trimming at V came to 3 bases and at J to 5 bases, leaving 12 bases not matched to a gene. Germline values: CDR1 LNHDA, CDR2 SQIVND (reference sequence). The CDR3 spans 17 residues. The CDR3 DNA is TGTGCCAGTAGTATCGGTGGTGGAGCGGGAGGAGGAGATACGCAGTATTTT. Encoded protein: CASSIGGGAGGGDTQYF.

This CDR3 is CAWTTGGYEQYF. The DNA for the CDR3 is TGTGCCTGGACCACCGGGGGCTACGAGCAGTACTTC. The rearrangement joins TRBV30 to TRBJ2-7; D might be TRBD2 (6 bases). This CDR3 contains 12 residues. V lost 4 bases and J lost 3, with 10 bases in between. Germline values: CDR1 GTSNPN, CDR2 SVGIG (reference sequence).

The rearrangement joins TRBV14 to TRBJ1-1; the D is unclear. CDR1 SGHDN and CDR2 FVKESK come from the germline V gene. Trimming took off 1 base at V and 4 bases at J, with 7 bases between the two ends. This CDR3 spans 13 amino acids. The CDR3 sequence: CASSQVGSTEAFF. DNA for the CDR3: TGTGCCAGCAGCCAAGTGGGCAGCACTGAAGCTTTCTTT.

V gene TRBV27 combines with J gene TRBJ1-5; D not resolved. CDR3 length: 13 amino acids. V lost 5 bases and J lost 4, with 9 bases in between. Germline CDR1 reads MNHEY; CDR2 reads SMNVEV (reference sequence). The CDR3 sequence is CASSPFLNQPQHF. The CDR3, as DNA: TGTGCCAGCAGTCCATTCCTTAATCAGCCCCAGCATTTT.